This TCR beta chain originates from a study of blood T cell repertoires in COVID-19. On the study more broadly: Samples taken during acute and convalescent COVID-19 were collected in the United States, Italy and Spain. From T cells, B-cell-depleted T cells, or PBMCs came the material, which was cDNA or gDNA.

Original handling: Reference gene primer amplification gave estimated nucleated cell counts. The table came from immunoSEQ multiplex PCR; TCRdb's copy has only in-frame clones and leaves some out. Clonal size and the V and J genes are those of that table, whereas D and trimming came from the DNA. This sample has approximately 59,000 clones, with about 83% found just once. The CDR3 is 15 amino acids. The J segment lost 4 bases and the V segment lost 6 bases, leaving 9 bases of the junction unmatched. Germline loops: CDR1 SEHNR, CDR2 FQNEAQ (reference sequence). This sequence originates from a woman older than 75 with acute or convalescent COVID-19. The genes are TRBV7-9 and TRBJ1-3; 7 bases are shared with TRBD1. The sequenced material came from peripheral blood. CDR3 bases: TGTGCCAGCAGTTTGACAGGGAAGGGAGGAAACACCATATATTTT. Protein sequence: CASSLTGKGGNTIYF.